These 18 T cell receptor beta chains were all obtained from the same sample, sequenced in a study of blood T cell repertoires in COVID-19 (dated by TCRdb to the early 2020s). The receptor library was made with the immunoSEQ multiplex PCR assay. TCRdb holds this immuneACCESS table with in-frame rearrangements only. Some clones are missing; in checked studies, unresolved V genes explain under half, and the rest has no known cause. The sample yields 100,000 to 150,000 clones; approximately 87% were counted once. The ten largest clones take up approximately 2.3% of the sample. The sequenced material came from peripheral blood. These receptors were obtained from a man between 65 and 85 years old with active COVID-19.

The V call is TRBV11-1, the J call TRBJ2-7; 7 bases agree with TRBD2. J gave up 5 bases and V 0 bases, and 1 base lay outside the gene matches. CDR1 and CDR2 from the germline V gene are SGHAT and FQDESV (reference sequence). The CDR3 is made up of 13 amino acids. CDR3 coding DNA: TGTGCCAGCAGCTTAGCGGGGGGGAACGAGCAGTACTTC. This sequence encodes CASSLAGGNEQYF.

The rearrangement joins TRBV6-5 to TRBJ1-4, with no clear D. The CDR3 totals 13 residues. Germline V lookup: CDR1 MNHEY, CDR2 SVGAGI. Trimming took 3 bases from V and 5 from J, leaving 7 bases between them. CDR3 residues: CASSYRGNEKLFF. CDR3 in DNA: TGTGCCAGCAGTTATCGGGGAAATGAAAAACTGTTTTTT.

V gene TRBV9 combines with J gene TRBJ2-2; D not resolved. This CDR3 has 15 amino acids. Between the trimmed V and J ends, which lost 3 bases and 1 base, there was a span of 10 bases. The germline V gene has CDR1 SGDLS and CDR2 YYNGEE. CDR3 nucleotide sequence: TGTGCCAGCAGCGCCCAGACTCTGAACACCGGGGAGCTGTTTTTT. Its translation: CASSAQTLNTGELFF. The whole variable domain, remainder taken from reference TRBV9 and TRBJ2-2, is DSGVTQTPKHLITATGQRVTLRCSPRSGDLSVYWYQQSLDQGLQFLIQYYNGEERAKGNILERFSAQQFPDLHSELNLSSLELGDSALYFCASSAQTLNTGELFFGEGSRLTVL.

Turning to this clone: Within the sample, other DNA sequences also encode this same CDR3. The V and J genes are TRBV7-2 and TRBJ2-1, with a possible D match to TRBD2 (5 bases). V shed 4 bases and J shed 2 bases, with 6 bases lying between them. CDR1 is SGHTA and CDR2 is FQGNSA in the germline V gene. There are 13 residues in the CDR3. As DNA, the CDR3 is TGTGCCAGCAGCTCGACTACCTACAATGAGCAGTTCTTC. Protein: CASSSTTYNEQFF.

This clone was counted only a few times. The rearrangement joins TRBV18 to TRBJ2-7, with D tentatively TRBD2 (6 bases). Trimming cost V 9 bases and J 6 bases, with 18 bases left between them. CDR1 and CDR2 (germline): KGHSH, LQKENI. This CDR3 comprises 13 residues. The DNA for the CDR3 is TGTGCCAGTCTGACGCGACTAGACGGCGAGCAGTACTTC. Translation: CASLTRLDGEQYF.

V and J are TRBV4-3 and TRBJ2-7; D might be TRBD2 (6 bases). The CDR3 runs 16 residues. Between the trimmed V and J ends, which lost 0 bases and 1 base, there was a span of 13 bases. Germline CDR1 reads LGHNA; CDR2 reads YSLEER. Written as DNA, the CDR3 is TGCGCCAGCAGCCAAGATCTCAGCGGGCCATCCTACGAGCAGTACTTC. It translates to CASSQDLSGPSYEQYF.

The rearrangement uses TRBV9 and TRBJ1-2; D is uncertain. The CDR3 contains 13 residues. From germline, CDR1 is SGDLS and CDR2 YYNGEE. V was pared by 4 bases and J by 7 bases, with 14 bases between. CDR3 nucleotide sequence: TGTGCCAGCAGCCCCCGTGGGTGGAGTGGCTACACCTTC. Residues: CASSPRGWSGYTF.

This clone was recorded a few times. The chain combines TRBV6-2 or TRBV6-3 with TRBJ2-2; 8 nucleotides align to TRBD2. CDR1 MNHEY and CDR2 SVGEGT come from the germline V gene. Trimming cost V 1 base and J 6 bases; bases outside gene matches: 7. The CDR3 is 16 residues long. The CDR3 loop reads CASSYLTGGPAGELFF. DNA for the CDR3: TGTGCCAGCAGTTACTTAACGGGAGGGCCCGCCGGGGAGCTGTTTTTT.

A single count supports this clone. V is TRBV3-1 (or the pseudogene TRBV3-2) and J is TRBJ2-1; the match to TRBD2 covers 14 bases. The germline gives CDR1 LGHDT, CDR2 YNNKEL (reference sequence). The junction had 3 bases not matched to a gene; V was cut back by 4 bases and J by 7 bases. There are 15 residues in the CDR3. The CDR3 loop is CASSPRTSGGNEQFF. CDR3 DNA: TGTGCCAGCAGCCCGAGGACTAGCGGGGGGAATGAGCAGTTCTTC.

This chain connects TRBV25-1 to TRBJ2-7; 9 bases match TRBD1. The J segment lost 9 bases and the V segment lost 4 bases, leaving 10 bases of the junction unmatched. The CDR3 extends over 14 amino acids. The germline CDR1 and CDR2 sequences are MGHDK and SYGVNS. This CDR3 reads CASSGGQGRTRQYF. The DNA for the CDR3 is TGTGCCAGCAGTGGTGGACAGGGGCGAACCAGGCAGTACTTC.

DNA for the CDR3: TGTGCCACCAGTGACGGTGCGGGAGTACGGCAGTTCTTC. Translated, it gives CATSDGAGVRQFF. The chain combines TRBV24-1 with TRBJ2-1; TRBD2 aligns across 7 bases. This CDR3 is built from 13 residues. With 4 bases clipped from V and 12 bases from J, the junction kept 8 bases outside the gene matches. Germline CDR1 KGHDR, CDR2 SFDVKD.

The chain combines TRBV7-2 with TRBJ2-7; possibly TRBD2 for D (7 bases). This CDR3 is built from 15 residues. Germline loops: CDR1 SGHTA, CDR2 FQGNSA. Trimming removed 7 bases at V and 3 bases at J, with 19 bases between. Written as DNA, the CDR3 is TGTGCCAGCAACTGGCGGGAGAGGGGGGTCTACGAGCAGTACTTC. It translates to CASNWRERGVYEQYF.

CDR3 DNA: TGTGCCAGCAGCCAGGGACAGGGGATGCTCTATGGCTACACCTTC. It encodes CASSQGQGMLYGYTF. The chain carries TRBV7-8 and TRBJ1-2; 10 nucleotides agree with TRBD1. CDR1 is SGHVS, CDR2 FQNEAQ, per germline. J lost 4 bases, V lost 5 bases, and 7 bases had no gene match. The CDR3 length is 15 residues.

The V call is TRBV6-1, the J call TRBJ1-2, with D uncertain. CDR1 MNHNS and CDR2 SASEGT come from the germline V gene. There are 12 residues in the CDR3. The V and J ends lost 2 bases and 6 bases respectively, with 7 bases between them. In nucleotides, the CDR3 is TGTGCCAGCAGTGAAAGAGGCCATGGCTACACCTTC. It yields the protein CASSERGHGYTF.

The rearrangement links TRBV9 to TRBJ2-3, with 10 nucleotides matching TRBD1. In germline, CDR1 is SGDLS, CDR2 YYNGEE. This CDR3 is 16 amino acids long. V shed 4 bases, J shed 4 bases, and the junction held 9 bases outside the gene matches. The CDR3 protein is CASSTRQGARADTQYF. The CDR3 DNA follows: TGTGCCAGCAGCACAAGACAGGGGGCGCGGGCAGATACGCAGTATTTT.

Regarding this clone: An end of the junction does not agree with germline; a read error may underlie this. Other DNA sequences in the sample encode the same CDR3. The chain recombines TRBV28 with TRBJ1-5; 8 bases match TRBD1. Germline values: CDR1 MDHEN, CDR2 SYDVKM. The length of the CDR3 is 15 residues. CDR3 DNA sequence: TGCGCCAGCAGCAAGGACAGGGTGGGCAATCAGCCCCAGCATTTT. Its protein is CASSKDRVGNQPQHF.

The gene calls are TRBV28 and TRBJ1-5, with 7 nucleotides matching TRBD1. Germline lookup yields CDR1 MDHEN and CDR2 SYDVKM. The CDR3 spans 16 residues. With V trimmed by 3 bases and J by 4 bases, 9 bases remained unmatched. The CDR3 loop reads CASSFLADRVNQPQHF. Here the CDR3 DNA reads TGTGCCAGCAGTTTTCTGGCAGACAGGGTGAATCAGCCCCAGCATTTT.

The chain uses TRBV18 and TRBJ2-7, with D uncertain. V was cut by 5 bases and J by 1 base, with 9 bases left in between. The CDR3 contains 13 residues. Germline CDR1 KGHSH, CDR2 LQKENI. CDR3 DNA sequence: TGTGCCAGCTCAGGCGGATTTTCCTACGAGCAGTACTTC. Its protein product is CASSGGFSYEQYF.